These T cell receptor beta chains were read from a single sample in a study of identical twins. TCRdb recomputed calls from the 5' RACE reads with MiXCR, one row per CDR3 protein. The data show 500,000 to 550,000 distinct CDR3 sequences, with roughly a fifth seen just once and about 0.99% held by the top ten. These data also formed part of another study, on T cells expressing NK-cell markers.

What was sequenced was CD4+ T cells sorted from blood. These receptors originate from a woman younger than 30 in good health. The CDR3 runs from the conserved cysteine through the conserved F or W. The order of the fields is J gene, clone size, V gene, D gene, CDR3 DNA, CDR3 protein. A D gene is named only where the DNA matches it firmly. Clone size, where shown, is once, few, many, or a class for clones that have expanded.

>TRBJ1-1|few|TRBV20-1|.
TGCAGTGCTAGAGCGGAAAGGACTGAAGCTTTCTTT
CSARAERTEAFF
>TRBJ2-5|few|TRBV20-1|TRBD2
TGCAGTGCTGCTCGACTAGCGGGGGGAGCGGAGACCCAGTACTTC
CSAARLAGGAETQYF
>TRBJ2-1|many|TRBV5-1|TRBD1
TGCGCCAGCACCCTCCTGACAGGGTTAGGGGAACGGCAGTTCTTC
CASTLLTGLGERQFF
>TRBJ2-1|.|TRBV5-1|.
TGCGCCAGCAGTAGGCGGGCCAACGGGGATGAGCAGTTCTTC
CASSRRANGDEQFF
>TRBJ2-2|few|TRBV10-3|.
TGTGCCATCAGTGGGGCGAACACCGGGGAGCTGTTTTTT
CAISGANTGELFF
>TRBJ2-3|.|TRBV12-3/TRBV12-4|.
TGTGCCAGCAGTAAGCCCCCTAATACGCAGTATTTT
CASSKPPNTQYF
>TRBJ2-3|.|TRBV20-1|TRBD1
TGCAGTGCTAGGGGTGACAGGGTTCGAGGGGGCACAGATACGCAGTATTTT
CSARGDRVRGGTDTQYF
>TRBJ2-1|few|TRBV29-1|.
TGCAGCGTTGAAGATGCAGGAGGCAATGAGCAGTTCTTC
CSVEDAGGNEQFF
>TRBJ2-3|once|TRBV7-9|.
TGTGCCAGCAGCTTAGCCCCGGACAGTCGGGGGCATACGCAGTATTTT
CASSLAPDSRGHTQYF
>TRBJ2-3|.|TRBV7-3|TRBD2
TGTGCCAGCAGCTTACGGGGGAGCGGGGGGGCCAGCACAGATACGCAGTATTTT
CASSLRGSGGASTDTQYF
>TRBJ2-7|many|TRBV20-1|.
TGCAGTGCTAGGGCCCCTTCTAGACGCTTGTCCTACGAGCAGTACTTC
CSARAPSRRLSYEQYF
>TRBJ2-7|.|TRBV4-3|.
TGCGCCAGCAGCCAAGGGGTTAGCTGGTCGACCGAGCAGTACTTC
CASSQGVSWSTEQYF
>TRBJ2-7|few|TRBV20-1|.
TGCAGTGCTAGAGATTTAAAACCCCCCTACGAGCAGTACTTC
CSARDLKPPYEQYF
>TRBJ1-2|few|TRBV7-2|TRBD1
TGTGCCAGCAGCACAGGGGGCTCCTATGGGGGCTACACCTTC
CASSTGGSYGGYTF
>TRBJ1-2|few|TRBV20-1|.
TGCAGTGCTACTCCCCAGCCGGTGCTCTATGGCTACACCTTC
CSATPQPVLYGYTF
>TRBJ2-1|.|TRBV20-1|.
TGCAGTGCTAGCAGGGCGGATTCCTACAATGAGCAGTTCTTC
CSASRADSYNEQFF
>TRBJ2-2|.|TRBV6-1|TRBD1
TGTGCCAGCAGGAAGGGTGTAGCACAGGGGGGTACCGGGGAGCTGTTTTTT
CASRKGVAQGGTGELFF